The rows below give T cell receptor beta chains drawn from one sample of a study of T cells after yellow fever vaccination. TCRdb reprocessed the 5' RACE reads with MiXCR, giving one entry per CDR3 protein. The sample shows about 130,000 distinct CDR3 sequences, roughly 10% of them seen only once. The specimen comprised CD8+ T cells sorted from PBMCs, sampled on the day of the yellow fever booster vaccination. The receptors come from a man between 18 and 35 years old who received the YFV17D yellow fever vaccine. The CDR3 runs from the conserved cysteine through the conserved F or W. The order of the fields is D gene, J gene, V gene, clone size, CDR3 DNA, CDR3 protein. The D gene is left open where the match is weak. Only part of the rows carry a size: once, few, many, or a class if the clone is expanded.

. TRBJ1-1 TRBV30 few TGTGCCTGGAGGGCAGGGAGGAACACTGAAGCTTTCTTT CAWRAGRNTEAFF
. TRBJ1-1 TRBV4-1 many TGCGCCAGCAGGGGGTTCATTTACAGGGTGAACACTGAAGCTTTCTTT CASRGFIYRVNTEAFF
. TRBJ2-3 TRBV2 . TGTGCCAGCAGTGAAGGTCTCTGGGACCCAGATACGCAGTATTTT CASSEGLWDPDTQYF
. TRBJ2-5 TRBV20-1 . TGCAGTGCTACCACCTACCGGGAGAAAGAGACCCAGTACTTC CSATTYREKETQYF
. TRBJ2-1 TRBV6-5 few TGTGCCAGCACCTCGAGCAGAGGAGGGCTCTTTCGGGAGCAGTTCTTC CASTSSRGGLFREQFF
. TRBJ2-4 TRBV2 few TGTGCCACCTTAGGACAGCCCTTAAACATTCAGTACTTC CATLGQPLNIQYF
. TRBJ1-5 TRBV4-1 . TGCGCCAGCAGCCAAGTGTCGGCAGGGGCGTCTAGTCAGCCCCAGCATTTT CASSQVSAGASSQPQHF
TRBD1 TRBJ2-7 TRBV12-3/TRBV12-4 few TGTGCCAGCAAAAACCCCTTTCTTCCCGGGACAGGGGGCAGGCACGAGCAGTACTTC CASKNPFLPGTGGRHEQYF
TRBD1 TRBJ1-2 TRBV4-1 . TGCGCCAGCAGCCCGAGACAGGGCTCTGTCTATGGCTACACCTTC CASSPRQGSVYGYTF
TRBD1 TRBJ1-5 TRBV4-1 few TGCGCCAGCAGCCAAGATGGGACAGGGGTTTACCAGCCCCAGCATTTT CASSQDGTGVYQPQHF
. TRBJ2-5 TRBV5-4 . TGTGCCAGCAGGGGAGGGACAGAAGAGACCCAGTACTTC CASRGGTEETQYF
. TRBJ2-3 TRBV6-1 few TGTGCCAGCAGTGGGTGGCGCACATTCATCACAGATACGCAGTATTTT CASSGWRTFITDTQYF
TRBD2 TRBJ2-1 TRBV6-2/TRBV6-3 few TGTGCCAGCTCAGGTGGGACTAGCTGGACCAATGAGCAGTTCTTC CASSGGTSWTNEQFF
TRBD1 TRBJ2-2 TRBV29-1 . TGCAGCGTTGAAGATGGGGACAGGGGCACCGGGGAGCTGTTTTTT CSVEDGDRGTGELFF
. TRBJ1-5 TRBV6-5 many TGTGCCAGCAGTTACTCGGAGAAGATCGATAATCAGCCCCAGCATTTT CASSYSEKIDNQPQHF
. TRBJ1-3 TRBV12-3/TRBV12-4 . TGTGCCAGCAGTTCGGGGTTCTCTGGAAACACCATATATTTT CASSSGFSGNTIYF
TRBD1 TRBJ2-2 TRBV5-1 few TGCGCCAGCAGCTTGGGTCCAAGGGGGCGCACCGGGGAGCTGTTTTTT CASSLGPRGRTGELFF
TRBD1 TRBJ2-5 TRBV18 many TGTGCCAGCTCACCGGGACAGGATTTGGAGACCCAGTACTTC CASSPGQDLETQYF
TRBD1 TRBJ2-5 TRBV9 . TGTGCCAGCAGCCCATACCGACAGGGGCCCCAAGAGACCCAGTACTTC CASSPYRQGPQETQYF
. TRBJ2-3 TRBV9 few TGTGCCAGCAGCGTAGTTTGGGGGCCAAGAGATACGCAGTATTTT CASSVVWGPRDTQYF
. TRBJ2-1 TRBV4-3 few TGCGCCAGCAGCCAAGGAGTGCCAGGTCTGAAGTACAATGAGCAGTTCTTC CASSQGVPGLKYNEQFF
. TRBJ2-5 TRBV20-1 . TGCAGTGCTACCAAAACTGCCCAGTACTTC CSATKTAQYF
. TRBJ1-1 TRBV7-9 few TGTGCCAGCAGCGCGGACGCCGCGGAAGCTTTCTTT CASSADAAEAFF
. TRBJ1-2 TRBV5-1 few TGCGCCAGCAGCCTGGGAACAGGGAATTCTTGGTCTGGCTACACCTTC CASSLGTGNSWSGYTF
. TRBJ1-2 TRBV4-3 many TGCGCCAGCAGCCAAGGAGGGGGTTATGGCTACACCTTC CASSQGGGYGYTF
TRBD2 TRBJ2-1 TRBV20-1 many TGCAGTGCTAGAGCCGAGAGCGGGGCTCGAAATGAGCAGTTCTTC CSARAESGARNEQFF
. TRBJ2-7 TRBV5-1 few TGCGCCAGCAGCATAGATACCTACGAGCAGTACTTC CASSIDTYEQYF
. TRBJ1-4 TRBV7-6 few TGTGCCAGCAGCTTAGCTGGGGGTTACAATGAAAAACTGTTTTTT CASSLAGGYNEKLFF
. TRBJ1-1 TRBV7-2 few TGTGCCAGCAGCCCGATGTCACGGTCTGGGAGGAACACTGAAGCTTTCTTT CASSPMSRSGRNTEAFF
. TRBJ1-2 TRBV9 . TGTGCCAGCAGCGTAGCTCCAGGGACAAACTATGGCTACACCTTC CASSVAPGTNYGYTF
. TRBJ2-1 TRBV7-9 many TGTGCCAGCAGCCAACAGGGAGGTGAGCAGTTCTTC CASSQQGGEQFF
. TRBJ1-6 TRBV12-3/TRBV12-4 few TGTGCCAGCAGTGAAACAGTAAGGGCACCCCTCCACTTT CASSETVRAPLHF
TRBD1 TRBJ2-3 TRBV12-3/TRBV12-4 many TGTGCCAGCAGCTCCTGGACAGGGGCCTCCACAGATACGCAGTATTTT CASSSWTGASTDTQYF
. TRBJ1-6 TRBV20-1 . TGCAGTGCTAGAGTCGCGGGGGATGGGATTTCACCCCTCCACTTT CSARVAGDGISPLHF
. TRBJ1-5 TRBV7-9 many TGTGCCAGCAGCGGGGACCGACAGCCTTATCAGCCCCAGCATTTT CASSGDRQPYQPQHF
TRBD2 TRBJ2-5 TRBV20-1 many TGCAGTGCTAGACCCCGTAGCGGGGTACAAGAGACCCAGTACTTC CSARPRSGVQETQYF
. TRBJ1-1 TRBV4-1 . TGCGCCAGCAGCCAAGCCGGAGTCCCTGAAGCTTTCTTT CASSQAGVPEAFF
. TRBJ2-2 TRBV7-2 . TGTGCCAGCAGCTCGGGACCGGGCACCGGGGAGCTGTTTTTT CASSSGPGTGELFF
. TRBJ2-2 TRBV10-3 few TGTGCCATCAGTGATCCCGCAGAGGGGATCGGGGAGCTGTTTTTT CAISDPAEGIGELFF
TRBD1 TRBJ2-2 TRBV4-1 . TGCGCCAGCAGCCAAGATTGGTGGGGACAGGAGAACACCGGGGAGCTGTTTTTT CASSQDWWGQENTGELFF
. TRBJ2-2 TRBV4-2 . TGTGCCAGCAGCCAAGATTTATGGGGGCTCGCCGGGGAGCTGTTTTTT CASSQDLWGLAGELFF
. TRBJ2-1 TRBV11-2 . TGTGCCAGCAGCCATTCTCGGGGGCTCGAGCAGTTCTTC CASSHSRGLEQFF
. TRBJ2-5 TRBV7-8 . TGTGCCAGCATTGCGCGAGGACAGCCAGAGACCCAGTACTTC CASIARGQPETQYF
. TRBJ2-1 TRBV19 few TGTGCCAGTAGAGGGGATCACAATGAGCAGTTCTTC CASRGDHNEQFF
. TRBJ2-2 TRBV7-6 many TGTGCCAGCAGCGTATCCGGGGGTGCCGGGGAGCTGTTTTTT CASSVSGGAGELFF
. TRBJ1-2 TRBV7-9 . TGTGCCAGCAGCTTAAAAAATCGGGCAGATGGCTACACCTTC CASSLKNRADGYTF
. TRBJ2-2 TRBV28 . TGTGCCAGCAGTTCGGTTTTTCTGGGTAACACCGGGGAGCTGTTTTTT CASSSVFLGNTGELFF
. TRBJ2-3 TRBV7-9 few TGTGCCAGCAGCTTACGTCAGGCAGAAAGCACAGATACGCAGTATTTT CASSLRQAESTDTQYF
. TRBJ2-3 TRBV12-3/TRBV12-4 few TGTGCCAGCAGTTTATCCGGCGCAGATACGCAGTATTTT CASSLSGADTQYF
TRBD1 TRBJ1-2 TRBV4-1 few TGCGCCAGCAGCCAAGAACCCGGGACAGGGCCAAACTATGGCTACACCTTC CASSQEPGTGPNYGYTF
TRBD1 TRBJ2-1 TRBV4-3 many TGCGCCAGCAGCCAAGGGGACAGGGGCGTCAATGAGCAGTTCTTC CASSQGDRGVNEQFF
. TRBJ1-4 TRBV7-2 . TGTGCCAGCAGCTTGGACAGCGATAATGAAAAACTGTTTTTT CASSLDSDNEKLFF
TRBD2 TRBJ2-1 TRBV9 many TGTGCCAGCAGCGCGTCGGGACTACCTTACAATGAGCAGTTCTTC CASSASGLPYNEQFF
. TRBJ2-5 TRBV7-6 . TGTGCCAGCAGCTTAGATGTGGGAGAGACCCAGTACTTC CASSLDVGETQYF
. TRBJ1-2 TRBV2 . TGTGCCAGCGTGTATAGTGGCTACACCTTC CASVYSGYTF
. TRBJ1-2 TRBV20-1 . TGCAGTGCTAGAGCGCAGGACAGCTCTAACTATGGCTACACCTTC CSARAQDSSNYGYTF
TRBD2 TRBJ2-1 TRBV4-2 few TGTGCCAGCAGCCCAGAAGCGGGGAGCTCCTACAATGAGCAGTTCTTC CASSPEAGSSYNEQFF
. TRBJ2-3 TRBV5-5 . TGTGCCAGCAGCTTGTCGGGATTTTCTGAGAGCACAGATACGCAGTATTTT CASSLSGFSESTDTQYF
TRBD1 TRBJ2-7 TRBV6-5 few TGTGCCAGCAGACCTTACTACAGGGGCGAGCAGTACTTC CASRPYYRGEQYF
. TRBJ1-1 TRBV5-1 many TGCGCCAGCAGCTTCCGGGGCTCGAACACTGAAGCTTTCTTT CASSFRGSNTEAFF